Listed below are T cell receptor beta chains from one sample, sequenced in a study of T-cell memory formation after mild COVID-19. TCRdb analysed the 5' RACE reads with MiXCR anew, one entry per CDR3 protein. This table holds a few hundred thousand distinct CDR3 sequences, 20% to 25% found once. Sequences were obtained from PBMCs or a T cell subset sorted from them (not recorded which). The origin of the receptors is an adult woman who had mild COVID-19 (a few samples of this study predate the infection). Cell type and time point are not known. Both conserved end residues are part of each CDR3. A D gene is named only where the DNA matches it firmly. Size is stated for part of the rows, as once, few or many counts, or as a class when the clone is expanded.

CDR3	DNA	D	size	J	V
CSVAWSTGFRAQYF	TGCAGCGTTGCTTGGTCCACGGGGTTTAGGGCCCAGTACTTC	.	.	TRBJ2-5	TRBV29-1
CASSPPTGGRASNYGYTF	TGTGCCAGCAGCCCACCCACCGGGGGCCGGGCTTCTAACTATGGCTACACCTTC	.	.	TRBJ1-2	TRBV7-9
CASSPRAHHNNEQFF	TGTGCCAGCAGCCCCCGGGCCCACCATAACAATGAGCAGTTCTTC	.	.	TRBJ2-1	TRBV7-2
CASSLLYGSTYEQYF	TGCGCCAGCAGCCTTCTCTACGGGAGCACCTACGAGCAGTACTTC	.	many	TRBJ2-7	TRBV4-1
CASSEGGTSPYEQYF	TGTGCCAGCAGTGAAGGCGGGACGAGTCCCTACGAGCAGTACTTC	.	few	TRBJ2-7	TRBV6-2/TRBV6-3
CASSPTGPREDTEAFF	TGTGCCAGCAGCCCCACGGGGCCAAGGGAAGACACTGAAGCTTTCTTT	.	.	TRBJ1-1	TRBV7-6
CASSSAAYRDYEQYF	TGTGCCAGCAGTTCCGCCGCCTACAGGGACTACGAGCAGTACTTC	.	.	TRBJ2-7	TRBV12-3/TRBV12-4
CATSDLTGSGGYTF	TGTGCCACCAGTGACCTAACAGGGAGTGGTGGCTACACCTTC	.	few	TRBJ1-2	TRBV24-1
CAWSGDGAGIGQPQHF	TGTGCCTGGAGTGGGGACGGGGCGGGAATTGGCCAGCCCCAGCATTTT	.	.	TRBJ1-5	TRBV30
CASSQVSGVSADTQYF	TGTGCCAGCAGCCAAGTTAGCGGGGTTTCGGCAGATACGCAGTATTTT	TRBD2	many	TRBJ2-3	TRBV3-1
CASSVGSGTLTDTQYF	TGTGCCAGCAGCGTAGGGAGCGGGACACTCACAGATACGCAGTATTTT	.	.	TRBJ2-3	TRBV9
CASSLGNERETQYF	TGCGCCAGCAGCTTGGGCAACGAGCGAGAGACCCAGTACTTC	.	few	TRBJ2-5	TRBV5-1
CASSPPGQLSGNTIYF	TGTGCCAGCAGTCCCCCCGGACAGCTCTCTGGAAACACCATATATTTT	.	.	TRBJ1-3	TRBV12-3/TRBV12-4
CASSLEVVAANNEQFF	TGCGCCAGCAGCTTGGAAGTGGTTGCCGCCAACAATGAGCAGTTCTTC	.	many	TRBJ2-1	TRBV5-1
CASSQEGQGAKTQYF	TGTGCCAGCAGCCAAGAGGGGCAGGGGGCTAAGACCCAGTACTTC	TRBD1	few	TRBJ2-5	TRBV4-2
CASSYWTGLKPTNTEAFF	TGTGCCAGCAGTTACTGGACAGGATTGAAGCCCACGAACACTGAAGCTTTCTTT	TRBD1	few	TRBJ1-1	TRBV6-6
CASSKGWDYTDTQYF	TGTGCCAGCAGCAAGGGCTGGGACTACACAGATACGCAGTATTTT	TRBD2	.	TRBJ2-3	TRBV3-1
CATSRVIGPLSSYNEQFF	TGTGCCACCAGCAGAGTTATAGGACCCCTAAGCTCCTACAATGAGCAGTTCTTC	.	.	TRBJ2-1	TRBV15
CASNRNYNEQFF	TGTGCCAGCAATCGCAACTACAATGAGCAGTTCTTC	.	.	TRBJ2-1	TRBV2
CASSNLTRSYEQYF	TGTGCCAGCAGTAACCTTACGAGATCCTACGAGCAGTACTTC	.	once	TRBJ2-7	TRBV6-6
CAAYESSADTQYF	TGTGCCGCCTACGAGTCCAGCGCAGATACGCAGTATTTT	.	.	TRBJ2-3	TRBV10-3
CASSPYKSGGNTEAFF	TGTGCCAGCAGTCCCTATAAATCAGGGGGGAACACTGAAGCTTTCTTT	TRBD1	.	TRBJ1-1	TRBV12-3/TRBV12-4
CSARDYGGLYEQYF	TGCAGTGCTAGAGATTACGGGGGGCTCTACGAGCAGTACTTC	.	.	TRBJ2-7	TRBV20-1
CASAEAGGPTDTQYF	TGCGCCAGCGCGGAGGCGGGAGGGCCAACAGATACGCAGTATTTT	TRBD2	.	TRBJ2-3	TRBV5-1
CASTGTGKHQPQHF	TGTGCCAGCACCGGGACAGGGAAACATCAGCCCCAGCATTTT	TRBD1	few	TRBJ1-5	TRBV2
CASSYPGGPNTEAFF	TGTGCCAGCAGCTACCCAGGGGGCCCGAACACTGAAGCTTTCTTT	TRBD1	few	TRBJ1-1	TRBV11-3
CASTGGIAGDTYEQYF	TGTGCCAGCACCGGGGGAATAGCGGGGGACACTTACGAGCAGTACTTC	TRBD2	.	TRBJ2-7	TRBV7-9
CASSARGASTDTQYF	TGTGCCAGCAGCGCCCGTGGGGCTTCGACAGATACGCAGTATTTT	.	.	TRBJ2-3	TRBV11-1
CSARDPQGATDTQYF	TGCAGTGCTAGAGACCCCCAGGGGGCTACAGATACGCAGTATTTT	TRBD1	.	TRBJ2-3	TRBV20-1
CASGIRGANTGELFF	TGTGCCAGCGGTATCAGGGGGGCGAACACCGGGGAGCTGTTTTTT	.	few	TRBJ2-2	TRBV7-3
CASSLAFTYEQYF	TGTGCCAGCAGCTTAGCGTTCACCTACGAGCAGTACTTC	.	many	TRBJ2-7	TRBV7-6
CATSIGSPYEQYF	TGTGCCACCAGCATCGGAAGTCCTTACGAGCAGTACTTC	.	many	TRBJ2-7	TRBV15
CASSLVPGAGPNNEQFF	TGCGCCAGCAGCTTGGTCCCCGGGGCCGGGCCAAACAATGAGCAGTTCTTC	.	.	TRBJ2-1	TRBV5-1
CATSRDERDGYTF	TGTGCCACCAGCAGAGATGAAAGGGATGGCTACACCTTC	.	.	TRBJ1-2	TRBV15
CASSLDQEETQYF	TGCGCCAGCAGCTTGGATCAGGAAGAGACCCAGTACTTC	.	few	TRBJ2-5	TRBV5-1
CASSPGTYQETQYF	TGTGCCAGCAGTCCCGGGACATACCAAGAGACCCAGTACTTC	.	few	TRBJ2-5	TRBV7-2
CASSLRTGSAYNEQFF	TGTGCCAGCTCACTCCGCACAGGGAGCGCCTACAATGAGCAGTTCTTC	.	.	TRBJ2-1	TRBV18
CASKGQGNTEAFF	TGTGCCAGCAAGGGACAGGGTAACACTGAAGCTTTCTTT	TRBD1	many	TRBJ1-1	TRBV3-1
CASSPLRDSPYEQYF	TGTGCCAGCAGCCCACTCCGGGACAGCCCCTACGAGCAGTACTTC	TRBD1	few	TRBJ2-7	TRBV6-5
CSARVGSGVTEAFF	TGCAGTGCTAGAGTAGGGAGCGGGGTCACTGAAGCTTTCTTT	.	.	TRBJ1-1	TRBV20-1
CASSFGSGAYNEQFF	TGTGCCAGCAGCTTTGGTAGCGGGGCCTACAATGAGCAGTTCTTC	TRBD2	many	TRBJ2-1	TRBV5-6
CASRSASGRDEQFF	TGTGCCAGCAGGTCGGCTAGCGGGAGGGATGAGCAGTTCTTC	TRBD2	.	TRBJ2-1	TRBV12-3/TRBV12-4
CASSFRDRGHEQYF	TGTGCCAGCAGCTTCCGGGACAGGGGTCACGAGCAGTACTTC	TRBD1	many	TRBJ2-7	TRBV5-5
CASSRSVDQDTQYF	TGTGCCAGCAGCCGCAGTGTTGATCAAGATACGCAGTATTTT	.	.	TRBJ2-3	TRBV7-9
CASSLAGVDNEQFF	TGTGCCAGCAGCTTAGCGGGAGTGGACAATGAGCAGTTCTTC	.	few	TRBJ2-1	TRBV7-8
CSARMPGLPYEQYF	TGCAGTGCTAGAATGCCGGGACTACCCTACGAGCAGTACTTC	TRBD2	.	TRBJ2-7	TRBV20-1
CASSPDRLTGELFF	TGTGCCAGCTCACCTGACAGACTTACCGGGGAGCTGTTTTTT	.	.	TRBJ2-2	TRBV18
CASSKGGTTDTQYF	TGTGCCAGCAGCAAAGGAGGTACCACAGATACGCAGTATTTT	.	.	TRBJ2-3	TRBV21-1
CASTGWGVNTEAFF	TGTGCCAGTACCGGCTGGGGGGTGAACACTGAAGCTTTCTTT	.	few	TRBJ1-1	TRBV19